This TCR beta chain comes out of a study of T cells in Graves' hyperthyroidism and ophthalmopathy. V lost 5 bases and J 5 bases, leaving 16 bases between the germline ends. The CDR3 has 15 amino acids. Germline V gene data show CDR1 as SNHLY and CDR2 as FYNNEI. Of note for this clonotype: A read error is possible here, since a much larger clone lies one base away.

Patients were excluded for uncontrolled infection, other autoimmune disease, pregnancy or lactation. The TCR beta CDR3 regions underwent amplification using RNA transcripts as the source. Using the HTBI primer set, a first-round RT-PCR was run on the TCR CDR3. MiXCR, run by TCRdb on the multiplex PCR reads, gives a single entry per CDR3 protein. The sample has about 350,000 distinct CDR3 sequences; roughly 13% are singletons. This TCR came from a woman aged 40 to 49 with Graves' ophthalmopathy. Sequencing used blood. V gene TRBV2 combines with J gene TRBJ2-1; D is undetermined. CDR3 sequence reads: CASSPDGLPDNEQFF. CDR3 DNA: TGTGCCAGCAGTCCGGACGGCCTGCCAGACAATGAGCAGTTCTTC.